Presented here are 7 T cell receptor beta chains from one specimen sequenced in a study of cytomegalovirus exposure and HLA in healthy donors. With 60 Vbeta and 13 Jbeta primers, the PCR was carried out. Produced via immunoSEQ multiplex PCR; TCRdb's table is partial and in-frame only. Here the sample spans about 110,000 clones, less than 85% being singletons. What was sequenced was PBMCs. Source of these receptors: a man between 18 and 35 years old in good health and CMV-seronegative.

The J gene is TRBJ1-1, the V gene TRBV2; no clear D. The germline CDR1 and CDR2 sequences are SNHLY and FYNNEI. V lost 6 bases, J lost 3 bases, and 14 bases lay in between. The CDR3 runs 14 residues. CDR3 protein: CASRLTDGDTEAFF. In nucleotides, the CDR3 is TGTGCCAGCAGACTCACGGACGGGGACACTGAAGCTTTCTTT.

V and J are TRBV9 and TRBJ2-7, with 7 positions matching TRBD1. Unmatched junction bases numbered 9, after V lost 4 bases and J lost 2 bases. This CDR3 spans 15 amino acids. Germline-derived CDR1 and CDR2 are SGDLS and YYNGEE. The CDR3 spells CASSPWGTETYEQYF. The CDR3 region has the DNA TGTGCCAGCAGCCCTTGGGGGACAGAAACCTACGAGCAGTACTTC.

In the case of this clone: One junction end disagrees with the germline gene, perhaps due to a read error. The rearrangement uses TRBV4-2 and TRBJ1-2, with 9 bases identical to TRBD1. Germline CDR1 is LGHNA and CDR2 is YNFKEQ. This CDR3 has 15 residues. The DNA of the CDR3 is TGTGCCAGCAGCCAGACAGGACAGGGGCGTACGGGCTACCCCTTC. The encoded protein is CASSQTGQGRTGYPF.

This sequence joins TRBV9 and TRBJ2-3; perhaps TRBD2 as D (6 bases). V was cut by 0 bases and J by 4 bases, with 9 bases left in between. The length of the CDR3 is 14 residues. Germline V gene data show CDR1 as SGDLS and CDR2 as YYNGEE. In DNA, the CDR3 is TGTGCCAGCAGCGTAGCGGGGGTCCCAGATACGCAGTATTTT. Translating gives CASSVAGVPDTQYF.

J is TRBJ1-1 and V is TRBV28; D is perhaps TRBD1 (5 bases). Trimming removed 5 bases from V and 5 bases from J, with 18 bases in between. Per the germline V gene, CDR1 is MDHEN and CDR2 is SYDVKM. This CDR3 spans 15 amino acids. The chain's CDR3 is CASSHYQGGGTEAFF. CDR3 nucleotides: TGTGCCAGCAGTCATTATCAGGGTGGTGGGACTGAAGCTTTCTTT.

The V call is TRBV6-1, the J call TRBJ2-1; TRBD1 matches at 7 bases. V was clipped by 11 bases and J by 0 bases; unmatched bases: 10. This CDR3 has 15 amino acids. Germline assignment: CDR1 MNHNS and CDR2 SASEGT. CDR3 in amino acids: CAGNRGVSSYNEQFF. CDR3 bases: TGTGCCGGGAACAGGGGCGTTAGCTCCTACAATGAGCAGTTCTTC.

This clone was observed a handful of times. The chain is built from TRBV29-1 and TRBJ2-1; 9 nucleotides align to TRBD1. Germline-derived CDR1 and CDR2 are SQVTM and ANQGSEA. This CDR3 is 14 amino acids long. The ends lost 7 bases at V and 6 bases at J; junction bases unmatched: 10. This chain's CDR3 is CSGNDRGGFNEQFF. DNA of the CDR3: TGCAGCGGGAACGACAGGGGGGGTTTCAATGAGCAGTTCTTC.